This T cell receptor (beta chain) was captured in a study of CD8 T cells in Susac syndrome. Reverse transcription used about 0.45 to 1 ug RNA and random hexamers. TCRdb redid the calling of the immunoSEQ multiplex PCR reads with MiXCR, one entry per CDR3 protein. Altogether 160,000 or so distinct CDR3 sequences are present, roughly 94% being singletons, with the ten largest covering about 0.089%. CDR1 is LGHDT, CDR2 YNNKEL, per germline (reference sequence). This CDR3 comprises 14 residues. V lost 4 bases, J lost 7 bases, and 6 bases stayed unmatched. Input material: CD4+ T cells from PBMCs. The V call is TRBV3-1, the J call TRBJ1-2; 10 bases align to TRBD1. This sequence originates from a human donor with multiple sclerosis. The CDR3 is CASSPGTGVFGYTF. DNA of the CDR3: TGTGCCAGCAGCCCCGGGACAGGGGTATTTGGCTACACCTTC.